The T cell receptor beta chain described here comes from a study of post-analysis software for immune sequencing data (dated by TCRdb to between 2014 and 2016). Looking at the study overall: The recorded disease courses included relapsing-remitting, secondary progressive and progressive-relapsing multiple sclerosis, and some patients had no subtype annotation. A subset of samples was prepared in parallel using single-end sample barcoding, then pooled and co-amplified after Illumina adapter ligation. The patient repertoires were set against about 12 previously published healthy control repertoires from donors whose ages ranged from roughly 6 to 25 years.

From its cysteine to its phenylalanine, the CDR3 spans 15 amino acids. Just CDR3 DNA is preserved here, 45 bases in frame from base 1. CDR1 and CDR2, per the germline V gene, are MDHEN and SYDVKM. To demonstrate the VDJtools post-analysis software, TCR beta repertoires were profiled from the peripheral blood of roughly 12 young patients with multiple sclerosis. The multiple sclerosis patients were children and adolescents between roughly 6 and 16 years of age. In its sample, this clonotype was seen once. The antigen this receptor binds is unknown. At one end the junction does not follow the germline gene, possibly because of a read error. The method was PCR. Sequenced using an Illumina HiSeq 2500. To reduce PCR and sequencing biases, unique molecular identifiers were built into the TCR beta cDNA libraries. Some 500,000 cDNA molecules were obtained for every 1 to 10 million input T cells, so each molecule roughly corresponded to one T cell. The same protocol used for the earlier healthy control dataset was applied to prepare and sequence the patient libraries. Samples belonging to the same batch were prepared together, multiplexed and sequenced on a shared HiSeq lane. As for the original processing: Raw barcoded reads were processed with MIGEC, and single-read molecular identifier groups were discarded before consensus assembly and CDR3 extraction. VDJtools was used for post-analysis of the clonotype tables, with diversity normalized by down-sampling every dataset to the smallest sample size. In repertoire overlap clustering, CDR3 amino acid sequences, but not nucleotide sequences, were matched to correct batch-related cross-sample contamination. TCRdb itself trimmed the public reads at Q25 with fastp, ran MiXCR and retained productive beta chains. CDR3 protein duplicates are merged, each entry listing the most common genes and DNA. None of the V and J calls come from the authors' own analysis; TCRdb made them. This sample holds hundreds of thousands of distinct CDR3 sequences; about 32% were observed only once. The ten largest account for around 0.56% of the sample.

What the study reported, not specific to this receptor: The control group was slightly older than the multiple sclerosis patient group. Significantly higher frequencies in patients than in controls were found for roughly 5 TRBV segments, including TRBV5-6, TRBV5-1 and TRBV20-1. Compared with controls, multiple sclerosis patients had significantly lower normalized Chao1 diversity, a finding suggesting substantial peripheral T-cell clonal expansion. Strong co-clustering of samples prepared in the same batch was shown by direct clustering with F measure, prompting a batch-effect correction.

The sequenced sample was blood. This clonotype originated in a girl aged 10 to 17 with multiple sclerosis. The chain is made from TRBV28 and TRBJ1-1; TRBD1 agrees with 8 junctional bases. The DNA sequence follows: TGTACCAGCAGTTTACCCGGACAGGGTGGCACTGAAGCTTTCTTT. It translates to CTSSLPGQGGTEAFF.